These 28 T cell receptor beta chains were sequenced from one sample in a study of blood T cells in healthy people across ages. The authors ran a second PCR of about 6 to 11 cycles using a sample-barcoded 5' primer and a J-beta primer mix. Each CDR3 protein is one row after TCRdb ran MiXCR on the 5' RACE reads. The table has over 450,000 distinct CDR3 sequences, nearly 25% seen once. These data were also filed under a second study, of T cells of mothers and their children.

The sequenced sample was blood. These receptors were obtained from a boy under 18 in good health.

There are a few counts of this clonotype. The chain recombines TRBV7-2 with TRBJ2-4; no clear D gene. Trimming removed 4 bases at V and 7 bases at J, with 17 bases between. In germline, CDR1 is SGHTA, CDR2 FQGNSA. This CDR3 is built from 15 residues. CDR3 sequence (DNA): TGTGCCAGCAGCTCCGGCCCAGATCTGAGTAACATTCAGTACTTC. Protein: CASSSGPDLSNIQYF.

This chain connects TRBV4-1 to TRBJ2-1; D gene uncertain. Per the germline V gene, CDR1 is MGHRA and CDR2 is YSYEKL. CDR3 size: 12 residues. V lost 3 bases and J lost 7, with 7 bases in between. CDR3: CASSQSENEQFF. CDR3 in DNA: TGCGCCAGCAGCCAGAGTGAGAATGAGCAGTTCTTC.

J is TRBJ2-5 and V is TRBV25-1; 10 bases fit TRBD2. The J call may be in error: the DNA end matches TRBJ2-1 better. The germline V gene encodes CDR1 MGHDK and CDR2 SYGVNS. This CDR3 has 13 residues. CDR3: CASRPSGSYEQFF. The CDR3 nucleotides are TGTGCCAGCAGGCCTAGCGGGAGCTACGAGCAGTTCTTC.

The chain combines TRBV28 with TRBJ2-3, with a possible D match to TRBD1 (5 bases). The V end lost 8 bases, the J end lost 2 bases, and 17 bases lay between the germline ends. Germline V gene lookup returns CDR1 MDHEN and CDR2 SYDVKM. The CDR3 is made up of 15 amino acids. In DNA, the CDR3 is TGTGCCAGCGGGGCAAGAGGAATTCTCACAGATACGCAGTATTTT. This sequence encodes CASGARGILTDTQYF.

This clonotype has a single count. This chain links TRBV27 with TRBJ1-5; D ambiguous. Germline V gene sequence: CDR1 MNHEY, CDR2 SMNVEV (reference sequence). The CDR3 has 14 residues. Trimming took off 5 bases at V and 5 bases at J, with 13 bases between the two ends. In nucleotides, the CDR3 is TGTGCCAGCAGTCCTCAAGGGAGATATCAGCCCCAGCATTTT. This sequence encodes CASSPQGRYQPQHF.

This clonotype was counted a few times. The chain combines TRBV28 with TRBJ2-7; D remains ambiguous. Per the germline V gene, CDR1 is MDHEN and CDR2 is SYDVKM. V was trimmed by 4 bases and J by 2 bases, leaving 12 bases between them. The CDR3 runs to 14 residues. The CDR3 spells CASSSRLNTYEQYF. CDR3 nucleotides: TGTGCCAGCAGTTCCCGCCTGAATACCTACGAGCAGTACTTC.

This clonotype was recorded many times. Here the CDR3 DNA reads TGCGCCAGCAGCCTAAGTTCCCAGGACACCATATATTTT. This gives the protein CASSLSSQDTIYF. This chain links TRBV5-1 with TRBJ1-3; D gene uncertain. The ends were cut back, 4 bases at V and 8 bases at J, with 13 bases in the middle. Germline V gene data show CDR1 as SGHRS and CDR2 as YFSETQ. CDR3 size: 13 residues.

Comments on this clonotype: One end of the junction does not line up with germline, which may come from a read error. CDR3 coding DNA: TGTGCCAGCAGTTTTGCGGGGGGCCCATCCCCACTCTTC. Its translation is CASSFAGGPSPLF. The chain recombines TRBV6-5 with TRBJ2-1, with TRBD2 matching 8 bases. Germline V lookup: CDR1 MNHEY, CDR2 SVGAGI. This CDR3 has 13 amino acids.

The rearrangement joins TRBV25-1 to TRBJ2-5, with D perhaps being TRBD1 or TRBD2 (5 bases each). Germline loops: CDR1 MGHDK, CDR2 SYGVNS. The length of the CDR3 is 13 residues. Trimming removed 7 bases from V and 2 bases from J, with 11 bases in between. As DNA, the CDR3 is TGTGCCAGCACCCCATGGGGGCAAGAGACCCAGTACTTC. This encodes CASTPWGQETQYF.

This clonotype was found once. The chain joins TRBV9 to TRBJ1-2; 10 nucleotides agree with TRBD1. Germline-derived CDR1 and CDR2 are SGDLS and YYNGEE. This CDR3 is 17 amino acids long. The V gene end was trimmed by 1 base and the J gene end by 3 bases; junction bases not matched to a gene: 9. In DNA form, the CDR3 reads TGTGCCAGCAGCGTAAACCCTACCGGGACAGGGGACTATGGCTACACCTTC. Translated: CASSVNPTGTGDYGYTF. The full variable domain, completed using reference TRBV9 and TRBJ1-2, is DSGVTQTPKHLITATGQRVTLRCSPRSGDLSVYWYQQSLDQGLQFLIQYYNGEERAKGNILERFSAQQFPDLHSELNLSSLELGDSALYFCASSVNPTGTGDYGYTFGSGTRLTVV.

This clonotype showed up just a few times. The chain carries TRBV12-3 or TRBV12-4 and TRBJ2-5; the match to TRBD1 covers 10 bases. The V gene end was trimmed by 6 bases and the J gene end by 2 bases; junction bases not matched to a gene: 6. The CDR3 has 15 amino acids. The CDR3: CASSTPGQGQETQYF. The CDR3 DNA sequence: TGTGCCAGCAGCACTCCGGGACAGGGGCAAGAGACCCAGTACTTC.

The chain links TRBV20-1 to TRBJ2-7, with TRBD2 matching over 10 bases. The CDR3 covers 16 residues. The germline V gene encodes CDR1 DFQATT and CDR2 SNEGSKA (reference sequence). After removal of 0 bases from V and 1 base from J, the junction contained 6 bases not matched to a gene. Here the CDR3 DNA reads TGCAGTGCTAGAGAGGAACTAGCGGGACAGTCCTACGAGCAGTACTTC. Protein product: CSAREELAGQSYEQYF.

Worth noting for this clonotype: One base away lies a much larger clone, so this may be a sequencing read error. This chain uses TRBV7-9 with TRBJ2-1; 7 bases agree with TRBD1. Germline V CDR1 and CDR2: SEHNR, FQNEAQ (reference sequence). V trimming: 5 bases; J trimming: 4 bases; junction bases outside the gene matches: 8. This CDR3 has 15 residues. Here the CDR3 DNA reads TGTGCCAGCAGCCTTACACAGGGGTGGTACAATGAGCAGTTCTTC. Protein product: CASSLTQGWYNEQFF.

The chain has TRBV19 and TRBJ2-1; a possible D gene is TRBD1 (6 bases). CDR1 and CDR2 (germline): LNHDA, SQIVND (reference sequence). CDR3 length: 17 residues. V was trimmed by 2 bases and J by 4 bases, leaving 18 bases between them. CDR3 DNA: TGTGCCAGTAGTATACCAGGGGACCAACCTATGTACAATGAGCAGTTCTTC. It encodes CASSIPGDQPMYNEQFF.

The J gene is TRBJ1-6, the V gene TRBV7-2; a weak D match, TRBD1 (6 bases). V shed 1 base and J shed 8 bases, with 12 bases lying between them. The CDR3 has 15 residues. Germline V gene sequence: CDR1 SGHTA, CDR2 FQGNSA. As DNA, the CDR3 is TGTGCCAGCAGCTTAGAGCAGGGGACCTATTCACCCCTCCACTTT. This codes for CASSLEQGTYSPLHF.

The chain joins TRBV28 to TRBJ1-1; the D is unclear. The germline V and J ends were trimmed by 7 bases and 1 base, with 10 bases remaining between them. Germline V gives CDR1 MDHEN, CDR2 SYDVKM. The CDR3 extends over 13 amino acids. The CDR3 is CASTHPANTEAFF. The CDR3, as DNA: TGTGCCAGCACCCACCCGGCGAACACTGAAGCTTTCTTT. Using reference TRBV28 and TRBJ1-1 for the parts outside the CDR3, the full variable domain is DVKVTQSSRYLVKRTGEKVFLECVQDMDHENMFWYRQDPGLGLRLIYFSYDVKMKEKGDIPEGYSVSREKKERFSLILESASTNQTSMYLCASTHPANTEAFFGQGTRLTVV.

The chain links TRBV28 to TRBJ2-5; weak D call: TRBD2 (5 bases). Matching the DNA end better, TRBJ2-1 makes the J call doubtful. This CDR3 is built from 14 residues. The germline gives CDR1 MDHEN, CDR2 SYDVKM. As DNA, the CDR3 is TGTGCCAGCAGTTTTCCTACACCCGCGGGTGAGCAGTTCTTC. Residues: CASSFPTPAGEQFF.

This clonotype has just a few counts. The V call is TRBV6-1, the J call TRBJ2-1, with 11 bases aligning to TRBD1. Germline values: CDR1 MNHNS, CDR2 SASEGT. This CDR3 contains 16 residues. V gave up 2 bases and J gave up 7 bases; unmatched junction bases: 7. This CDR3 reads CASSEWDRGGLNEQFF. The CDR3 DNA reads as TGTGCCAGCAGTGAATGGGACAGGGGGGGATTGAATGAGCAGTTCTTC.

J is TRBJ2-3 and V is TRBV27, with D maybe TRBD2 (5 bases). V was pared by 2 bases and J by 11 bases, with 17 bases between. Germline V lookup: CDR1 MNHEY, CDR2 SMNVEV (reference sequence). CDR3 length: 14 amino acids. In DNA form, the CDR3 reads TGTGCCAGCAGTTTAAATTACGGACTCCGGTGGCAGTATTTT. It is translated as CASSLNYGLRWQYF.

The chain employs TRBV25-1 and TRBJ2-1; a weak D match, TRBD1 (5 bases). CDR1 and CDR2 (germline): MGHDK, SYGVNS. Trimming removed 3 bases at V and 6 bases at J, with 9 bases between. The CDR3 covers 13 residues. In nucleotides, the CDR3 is TGTGCCAGCAGTGAGGGAAGGGGCAATGAGCAGTTCTTC. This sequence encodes CASSEGRGNEQFF.

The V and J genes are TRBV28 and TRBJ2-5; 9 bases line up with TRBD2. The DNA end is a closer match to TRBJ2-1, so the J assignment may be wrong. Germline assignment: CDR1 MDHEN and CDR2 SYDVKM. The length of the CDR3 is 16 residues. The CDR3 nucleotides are TGTGCCAGCAGTCCCTTGGCGGGAGGGGGGAACAATGAGCAGTTCTTC. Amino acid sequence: CASSPLAGGGNNEQFF.

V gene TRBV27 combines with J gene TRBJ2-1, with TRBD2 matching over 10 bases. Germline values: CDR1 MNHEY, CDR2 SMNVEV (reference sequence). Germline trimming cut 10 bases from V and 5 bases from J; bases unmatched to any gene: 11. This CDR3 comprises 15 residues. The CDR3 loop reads CATPPGLAANNEQFF. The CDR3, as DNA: TGTGCCACCCCTCCCGGACTAGCGGCAAACAATGAGCAGTTCTTC.

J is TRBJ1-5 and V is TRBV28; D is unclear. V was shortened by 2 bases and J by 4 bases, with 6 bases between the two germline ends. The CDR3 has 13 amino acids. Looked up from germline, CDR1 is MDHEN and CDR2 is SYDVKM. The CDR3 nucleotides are TGTGCCAGCAGTTTAGAACATAATCAGCCCCAGCATTTT. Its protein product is CASSLEHNQPQHF.

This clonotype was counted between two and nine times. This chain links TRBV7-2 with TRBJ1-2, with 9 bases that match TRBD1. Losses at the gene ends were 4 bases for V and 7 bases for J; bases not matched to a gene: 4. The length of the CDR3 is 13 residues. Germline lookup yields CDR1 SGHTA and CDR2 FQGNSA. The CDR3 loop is CASSSGQGFGYTF. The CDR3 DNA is TGTGCCAGCAGCTCAGGACAGGGGTTTGGCTACACCTTC.

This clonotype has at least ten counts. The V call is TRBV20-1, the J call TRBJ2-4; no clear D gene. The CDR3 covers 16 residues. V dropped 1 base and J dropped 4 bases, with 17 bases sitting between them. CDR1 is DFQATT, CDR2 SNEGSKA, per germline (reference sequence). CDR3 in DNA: TGCAGTGCTAGAGCCTCGACTGTGGATATGAAAAACATTCAGTACTTC. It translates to CSARASTVDMKNIQYF.

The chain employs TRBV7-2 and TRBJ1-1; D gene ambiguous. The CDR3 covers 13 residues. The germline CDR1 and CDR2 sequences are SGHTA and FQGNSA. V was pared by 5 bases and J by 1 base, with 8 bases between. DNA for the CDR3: TGTGCCAGCAGCAAAGACGGGAACACTGAAGCTTTCTTT. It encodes CASSKDGNTEAFF.

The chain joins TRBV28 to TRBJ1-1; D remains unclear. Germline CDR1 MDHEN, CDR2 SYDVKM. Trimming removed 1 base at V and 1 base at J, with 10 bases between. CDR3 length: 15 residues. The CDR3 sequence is CASSLSLGPNTEAFF. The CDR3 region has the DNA TGTGCCAGCAGTTTATCACTTGGACCGAACACTGAAGCTTTCTTT.

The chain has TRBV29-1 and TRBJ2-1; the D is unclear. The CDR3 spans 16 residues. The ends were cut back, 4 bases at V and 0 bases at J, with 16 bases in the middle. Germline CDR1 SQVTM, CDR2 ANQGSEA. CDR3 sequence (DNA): TGCAGCGTTGTGGGGTTGTATGTGCTCTCCTACAATGAGCAGTTCTTC. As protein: CSVVGLYVLSYNEQFF.